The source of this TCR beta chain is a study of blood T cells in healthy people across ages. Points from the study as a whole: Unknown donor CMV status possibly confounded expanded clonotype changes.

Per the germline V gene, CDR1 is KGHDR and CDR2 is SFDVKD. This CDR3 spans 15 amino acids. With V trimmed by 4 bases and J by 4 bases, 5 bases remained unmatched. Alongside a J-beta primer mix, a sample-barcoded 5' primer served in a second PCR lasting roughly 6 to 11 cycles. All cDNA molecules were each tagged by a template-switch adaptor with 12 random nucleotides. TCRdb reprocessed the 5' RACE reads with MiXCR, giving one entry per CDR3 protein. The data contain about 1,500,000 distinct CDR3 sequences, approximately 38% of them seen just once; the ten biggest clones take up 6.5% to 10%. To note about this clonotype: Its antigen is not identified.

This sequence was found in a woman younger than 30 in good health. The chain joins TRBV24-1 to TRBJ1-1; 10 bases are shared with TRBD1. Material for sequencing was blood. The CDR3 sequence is CATSDPGQGFTEAFF. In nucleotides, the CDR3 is TGTGCCACCAGTGACCCGGGACAGGGGTTCACTGAAGCTTTCTTT.